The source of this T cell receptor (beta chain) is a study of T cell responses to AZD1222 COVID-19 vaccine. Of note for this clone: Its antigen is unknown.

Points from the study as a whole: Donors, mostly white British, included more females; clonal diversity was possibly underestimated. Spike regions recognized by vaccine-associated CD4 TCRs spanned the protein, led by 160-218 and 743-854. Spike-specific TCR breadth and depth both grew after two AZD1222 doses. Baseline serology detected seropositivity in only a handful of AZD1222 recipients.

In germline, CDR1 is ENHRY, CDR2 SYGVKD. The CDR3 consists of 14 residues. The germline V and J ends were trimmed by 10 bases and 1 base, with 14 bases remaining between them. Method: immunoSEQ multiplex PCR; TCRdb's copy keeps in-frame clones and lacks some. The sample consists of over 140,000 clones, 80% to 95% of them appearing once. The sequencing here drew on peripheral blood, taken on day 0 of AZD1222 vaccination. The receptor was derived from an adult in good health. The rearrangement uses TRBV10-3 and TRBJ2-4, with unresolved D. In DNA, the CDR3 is TGTGCCAGCCGTAGTTCGCTGGCCAAAAACATTCAGTACTTC. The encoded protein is CASRSSLAKNIQYF.